This TCR beta chain comes out of a study of cytomegalovirus exposure and HLA in healthy donors. General study results and limits: Rarity marked most TCR sequences, yet some public TCRs occurred in many donors. High sensitivity and specificity were reportedly achieved when the classifier diagnosed cytomegalovirus status. Some TCR beta chains (164 of them) were listed as cytomegalovirus-associated. CMV antigen specificity of a few CMV-associated chains was confirmed in vitro.

Measured with immunoSEQ multiplex PCR; TCRdb has only the in-frame clones, and not every one. The sample includes around 250,000 clones, 85% to 90% of them seen just once. With regard to this clone: Its antigen is unidentified.

The CDR3 covers 16 residues. Germline lookup yields CDR1 MGHRA and CDR2 YSYEKL. V lost 1 base and J lost 10, with 21 bases in between. The V gene is TRBV4-1, the J gene TRBJ2-3; TRBD2 might be the D (6 bases). The TCR sequence derives from a woman in her late teens or twenties in good health and CMV-seronegative. The sample consisted of PBMCs. The DNA of the CDR3 is TGCGCCAGCAGCCAAGGGGCAGGTTTGGGAGGAGACGCGCAGTATTTT. It specifies CASSQGAGLGGDAQYF.